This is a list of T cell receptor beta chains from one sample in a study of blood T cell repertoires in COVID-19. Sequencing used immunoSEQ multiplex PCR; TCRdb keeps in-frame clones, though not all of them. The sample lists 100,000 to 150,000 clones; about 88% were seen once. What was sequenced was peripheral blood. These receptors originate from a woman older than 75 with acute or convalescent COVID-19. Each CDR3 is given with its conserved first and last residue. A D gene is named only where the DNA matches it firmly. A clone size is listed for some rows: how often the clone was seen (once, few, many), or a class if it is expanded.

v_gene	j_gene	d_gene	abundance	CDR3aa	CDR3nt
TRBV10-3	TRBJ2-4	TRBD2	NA	CAISAVPSGGLLDIQYF	TGTGCCATCAGTGCCGTACCTAGCGGGGGCCTCCTCGACATTCAGTACTTC
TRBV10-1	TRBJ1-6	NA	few	CASSGGNSPLHF	TGCGCCAGCAGCGGGGGGAATTCACCCCTCCACTTT
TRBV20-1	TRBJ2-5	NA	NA	CSASWGQVIQETQYF	TGCAGTGCTAGTTGGGGCCAGGTCATTCAAGAGACCCAGTACTTC
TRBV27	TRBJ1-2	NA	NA	CASYDSNYGYTF	TGTGCCAGTTACGACTCAAACTATGGCTACACCTTC
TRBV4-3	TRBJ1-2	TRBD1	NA	CASSQDPRQGPYGYTF	TGCGCCAGCAGCCAAGACCCCCGACAGGGGCCCTATGGCTACACCTTC
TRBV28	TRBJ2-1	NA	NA	CASIPGDGYNNEQFF	TGTGCCAGCATCCCAGGGGACGGGTACAACAATGAGCAGTTCTTC
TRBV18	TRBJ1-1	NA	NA	CASSPPGTLNTEAFF	TGTGCCAGCTCACCACCCGGGACTCTGAACACTGAAGCTTTCTTT
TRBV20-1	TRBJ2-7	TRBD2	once	CSASFLAGGGGAREQYF	TGCAGTGCTAGTTTTCTAGCGGGAGGGGGAGGGGCTCGCGAGCAGTACTTC
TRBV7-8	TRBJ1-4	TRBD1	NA	CASSLVPGQGQEKLFF	TGTGCCAGCAGCTTAGTACCGGGACAGGGGCAGGAAAAACTGTTTTTT
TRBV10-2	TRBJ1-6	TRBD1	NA	CASSEATGVAGPLHF	TGCGCCAGCAGTGAGGCGACAGGGGTCGCGGGTCCCCTCCACTTT
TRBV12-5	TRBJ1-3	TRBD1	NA	CASGPTRDSLYF	TGTGCTAGTGGTCCCACCCGGGACAGCTTATATTTT
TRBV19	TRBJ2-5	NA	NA	CATRGARQETQYF	TGTGCCACCCGAGGCGCGCGGCAAGAGACCCAGTACTTC
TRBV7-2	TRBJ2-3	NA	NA	CASSLEVGGFYTQYF	TGTGCCAGCAGCTTAGAGGTTGGGGGGTTCTATACGCAGTATTTT
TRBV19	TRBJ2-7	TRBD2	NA	CASSQREYYEQYF	TGTGCCAGTTCCCAGCGGGAGTACTACGAGCAGTACTTC
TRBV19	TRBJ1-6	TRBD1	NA	CASSIYPDRVSYNSPLHF	TGTGCCAGTAGTATATACCCGGACAGGGTATCCTATAATTCACCCCTCCACTTT
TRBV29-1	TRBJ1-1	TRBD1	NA	CSVEGQGVFTEAFF	TGCAGCGTTGAAGGCCAGGGGGTTTTCACTGAAGCTTTCTTT
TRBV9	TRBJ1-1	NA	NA	CASSVGTRLNTEAFF	TGTGCCAGCAGCGTGGGGACAAGACTGAACACTGAAGCTTTCTTT
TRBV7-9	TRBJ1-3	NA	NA	CASSSTGSSGNTIYF	TGTGCCAGCAGCTCAACAGGTTCCTCTGGAAACACCATATATTTT
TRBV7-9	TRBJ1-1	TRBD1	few	CASSLAPGTGWVENTEAFF	TGTGCCAGCAGCTTAGCGCCCGGGACAGGGTGGGTTGAGAACACTGAAGCTTTCTTT
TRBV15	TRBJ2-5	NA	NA	CATSRDSEETQYF	TGTGCCACCAGCAGGGACAGTGAGGAGACCCAGTACTTC